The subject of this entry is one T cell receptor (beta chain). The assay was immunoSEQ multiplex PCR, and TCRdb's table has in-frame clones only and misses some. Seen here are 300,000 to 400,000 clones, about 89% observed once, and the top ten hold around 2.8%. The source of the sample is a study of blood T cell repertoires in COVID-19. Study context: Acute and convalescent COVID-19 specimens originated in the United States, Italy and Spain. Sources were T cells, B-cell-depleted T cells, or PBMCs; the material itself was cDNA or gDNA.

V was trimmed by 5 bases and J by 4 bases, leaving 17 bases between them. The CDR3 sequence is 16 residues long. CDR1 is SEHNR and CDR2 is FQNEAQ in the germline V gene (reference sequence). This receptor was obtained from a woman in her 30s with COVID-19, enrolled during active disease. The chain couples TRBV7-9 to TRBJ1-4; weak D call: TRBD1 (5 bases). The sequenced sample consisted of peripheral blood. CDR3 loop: CASSPPGQGNNEKLFF. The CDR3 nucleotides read TGTGCCAGCAGCCCTCCAGGGCAAGGGAATAATGAAAAACTGTTTTTT.